This T cell receptor (beta chain) is from a study of T cell responses to AZD1222 COVID-19 vaccine. The germline CDR1 and CDR2 sequences are SGHTA and FQGNSA. The length of the CDR3 is 16 residues. J lost 0 bases, V lost 6 bases, and 10 bases had no gene match. The data were produced by immunoSEQ multiplex PCR, yet TCRdb's version contains in-frame clones alone and is incomplete. The table has approximately 140,000 clones, about 90% seen once. This sequence joins TRBV7-2 and TRBJ1-1; 7 bases are a match to TRBD1. The TCR sequence derives from an adult in good health. The material sequenced was peripheral blood, taken on day 0 of AZD1222 vaccination. The CDR3 region is CASSPGTARMNTEAFF. In DNA, the CDR3 is TGTGCCAGCAGTCCCGGGACAGCCCGTATGAACACTGAAGCTTTCTTT. Using reference TRBV7-2 and TRBJ1-1 for the parts outside the CDR3, the full variable domain is GAGVSQSPSNKVTEKGKDVELRCDPISGHTALYWYRQSLGQGLEFLIYFQGNSAPDKSGLPSDRFSAERTGGSVSTLTIQRTQQEDSAVYLCASSPGTARMNTEAFFGQGTRLTVV.